This TCR beta chain derives from a study of T cell repertoires in cytomegalovirus infection. The V gene's germline CDR1 is LGHNT and CDR2 FRNRAP. The CDR3 has 17 residues. V was cut by 7 bases and J by 0 bases, with 20 bases left in between. Concerning this clonotype: Its target is unknown. A read error may explain this, as a much larger clone is one base away.

TCRdb reprocessed the reads with MiXCR, giving one entry per CDR3 protein. The sample has around 710,000 distinct CDR3 sequences, around 29% seen once; the top ten hold about 12%. The sequencing used cultured CD8+ T cells from PBMCs, collected from culture after CMV antigen stimulation. The receptor was derived from a human donor in good health (CMV status not recorded). Some clones in this sample may be carry-over from other donors' samples. The rearrangement joins TRBV12-5 to TRBJ2-3; no clear D. This chain's CDR3 is CASAWWRSLTSTDTQYF. The CDR3 bases are TGTGCTAGTGCCTGGTGGCGGAGCCTGACAAGCACAGATACGCAGTATTTT.